These 13 T cell receptor beta chains were all obtained from the same sample, sequenced in a study of beta chain features in type 1 diabetes. Expressed TCRB transcripts were sequenced, since all the RNA that had been isolated was reverse transcribed. The method was immunoSEQ multiplex PCR; TCRdb's version includes in-frame clones alone and lacks a portion of them. The table shows 300,000 to 450,000 clones, with around 13% occurring only once. Study findings and constraints: Researchers report that Type 1 diabetes patients had moderately but significantly shorter TCRB CDR3s across all four CD4+ subsets.

Antigens for these TCRs are unknown. The sequenced sample consisted of naive CD4+ T cells from blood. These receptor sequences come from a woman between 18 and 29 years old with type 1 diabetes.

This sequence joins TRBV28 and TRBJ2-1; D not resolved. This CDR3 contains 16 residues. V lost 3 bases, J lost 0 bases, and 12 bases lay in between. Germline lookup yields CDR1 MDHEN and CDR2 SYDVKM. For the CDR3, the DNA is TGTGCCAGCAGTTTGGGCAGCCCCAGCTCCTACAATGAGCAGTTCTTC. This translates into CASSLGSPSSYNEQFF.

This clone was detected a few times. J is TRBJ2-7 and V is TRBV29-1, with D possibly being TRBD2 (5 bases). The CDR3 consists of 11 residues. The V gene's germline CDR1 is SQVTM and CDR2 ANQGSEA. The V and J ends lost 7 bases and 5 bases respectively, with 12 bases between them. This CDR3 reads CSAESGNEQYF. CDR3 DNA: TGCAGCGCCGAATCGGGGAACGAGCAGTACTTC.

DNA of the CDR3: TGCAGCGTTGGACCGGGACTAGCGGGGCTGGGGTACTTC. It translates to CSVGPGLAGLGYF. The rearrangement uses TRBV29-1 and TRBJ2-7, with 13 positions matching TRBD2. CDR3 length: 13 amino acids. Per germline, CDR1 SQVTM and CDR2 ANQGSEA. Trimming removed 4 bases from V and 12 bases from J; junction bases left unmatched: 9.

The rearrangement links TRBV7-2 to TRBJ2-3; D is perhaps TRBD2 (6 bases). V shed 2 bases and J shed 6 bases, with 15 bases lying between them. The CDR3 has 15 amino acids. Looked up from germline, CDR1 is SGHTA and CDR2 is FQGNSA. The CDR3 loop reads CASSLRSPGGDTQYF. The CDR3 DNA follows: TGTGCCAGCAGCTTAAGGAGTCCTGGGGGGGATACGCAGTATTTT.

This clone was picked up a small number of times. This chain links TRBV30 with TRBJ2-5, with D tentatively TRBD1 (6 bases). Germline V gives CDR1 GTSNPN, CDR2 SVGIG (reference sequence). This CDR3 region has 14 residues. Between the trimmed V and J ends, which lost 4 bases and 2 bases, there was a span of 14 bases. CDR3 protein: CAWTPTGSQETQYF. The CDR3 DNA reads as TGTGCCTGGACCCCGACAGGAAGTCAAGAGACCCAGTACTTC.

This sequence joins TRBV18 and TRBJ1-2, with D hard to call. From germline, CDR1 is KGHSH and CDR2 LQKENI. Trimming left V 0 bases short and J 6 bases short, with 8 bases between. The CDR3 length is 13 residues. As DNA, the CDR3 is TGTGCCAGCTCACCACCGACACGAGATGGCTACACCTTC. It yields the protein CASSPPTRDGYTF.

This clone occurred a few times. The V gene is TRBV6-6, the J gene TRBJ2-7, with TRBD2 identical over 7 bases. CDR3 length equals 15 residues. CDR1 is MNHNY and CDR2 is SVGAGI in the germline V gene (reference sequence). Trimming cost V 4 bases and J 4 bases; bases outside gene matches: 10. The CDR3 spells CASSSTRDYDYEQYF. CDR3 nucleotides: TGTGCCAGCAGTTCCACTCGGGACTACGATTACGAGCAGTACTTC.

This clone was detected a few times. This rearrangement joins TRBV7-6 to TRBJ1-2; the D is unclear. Germline V CDR1 and CDR2: SGHVS, FNYEAQ. The CDR3 spans 14 residues. With 5 bases removed from V and 9 bases from J, the gap between germline ends came to 19 bases. DNA of the CDR3: TGTGCCAGCAGCAGCACAGCTACGTCTGGGCGCTACACCTTC. Encoded protein: CASSSTATSGRYTF.

The chain is built from TRBV4-2 and TRBJ2-5, with 13 bases that match TRBD2. J lost 5 bases, V lost 0 bases, and 15 bases had no gene match. Germline lookup yields CDR1 LGHNA and CDR2 YNFKEQ. CDR3 length: 20 residues. The CDR3 reads CASSQESLAGGPALMETQYF. The CDR3 DNA sequence: TGTGCCAGCAGCCAAGAATCACTAGCGGGAGGGCCCGCTTTGATGGAGACCCAGTACTTC.

The chain uses TRBV30 and TRBJ2-2; 9 nucleotides align to TRBD1. Germline values: CDR1 GTSNPN, CDR2 SVGIG (reference sequence). The ends lost 0 bases at V and 5 bases at J; junction bases unmatched: 1. This CDR3 is 14 amino acids long. The CDR3 loop is CAWSVGQGTGELFF. CDR3 coding DNA: TGTGCCTGGAGTGTAGGACAGGGGACCGGGGAGCTGTTTTTT.

This clone was picked up a small number of times. The chain links TRBV27 to TRBJ1-5; perhaps TRBD1 as D (5 bases). Germline CDR1 and CDR2: MNHEY and SMNVEV (reference sequence). Trimming shortened V by 4 bases and J by 7 bases, and 11 bases separated the two germline ends. This CDR3 has 13 amino acids. CDR3 in DNA: TGTGCCAGCAGTTCCCCCGGGGGACAGCCCCAGCATTTT. This codes for CASSSPGGQPQHF.

This chain connects TRBV19 to TRBJ2-3, with TRBD1 matching 8 bases. The J segment lost 8 bases and the V segment lost 3 bases, leaving 7 bases of the junction unmatched. The germline gives CDR1 LNHDA, CDR2 SQIVND (reference sequence). This CDR3 is built from 14 residues. Written as DNA, the CDR3 is TGTGCCAGTAGTATCAGGGGGCGGGCCGGTACGCAGTATTTT. It encodes CASSIRGRAGTQYF.

This clone was seen more than once but under ten times. This chain uses TRBV7-9 with TRBJ2-3; unclear D gene. CDR1 is SEHNR and CDR2 is FQNEAQ in the germline V gene (reference sequence). The CDR3 contains 12 residues. V shed 5 bases and J shed 7 bases, with 10 bases lying between them. CDR3 bases: TGTGCCAGCAGCCCCCGTGCGAATACGCAGTATTTT. This sequence encodes CASSPRANTQYF. The variable domain in full, completed from reference TRBV7-9 and TRBJ2-3, reads DTGVSQNPRHKITKRGQNVTFRCDPISEHNRLYWYRQTLGQGPEFLTYFQNEAQLEKSRLLSDRFSAERPKGSFSTLEIQRTEQGDSAMYLCASSPRANTQYFGPGTRLTVL.